One sample yielded the 12 T cell receptor beta chains listed below, sequenced in a study of lymphopenia after photon versus proton radiotherapy. Using immunoSEQ multiplex PCR, the repertoire was profiled, and TCRdb retains in-frame clones only, with some absent. The table includes about 68,000 clones, approximately 91% detected once. Material: peripheral blood, obtained from a patient treated with photon-based radiotherapy. The receptor set was obtained from a woman between 70 and 85 years old with pancreatic cancer.

The chain links TRBV30 to TRBJ2-1, with 10 bases aligning to TRBD2. Trimming at V came to 0 bases and at J to 10 bases, leaving 6 bases not matched to a gene. The length of the CDR3 is 14 residues. Per germline, CDR1 GTSNPN and CDR2 SVGIG (reference sequence). The CDR3 bases are TGTGCCTGGAGTGTACTGGGACTAGCGAGGGAGCAGTTCTTC. Its translation: CAWSVLGLAREQFF.

The count of this clone is one. This chain uses TRBV5-1 with TRBJ2-3; 11 bases are a match to TRBD2. CDR1 is SGHRS, CDR2 YFSETQ, per germline. The V segment lost 10 bases and the J segment 0 bases; nucleotides outside the gene matches: 4. This CDR3 has 14 amino acids. The CDR3 DNA is TGCGCCGGCCGACTAGCGGGAAGCACAGATACGCAGTATTTT. It specifies CAGRLAGSTDTQYF. Filled out from reference TRBV5-1 and TRBJ2-3, the complete variable domain reads KAGVTQTPRYLIKTRGQQVTLSCSPISGHRSVSWYQQTPGQGLQFLFEYFSETQRNKGNFPGRFSGRQFSNSRSEMNVSTLELGDSALYLCAGRLAGSTDTQYFGPGTRLTVL.

The V and J genes are TRBV29-1 and TRBJ2-7, with 8 bases fitting TRBD2. Trimming cost V 7 bases and J 2 bases; bases outside gene matches: 7. This CDR3 has 13 amino acids. Germline lookup yields CDR1 SQVTM and CDR2 ANQGSEA. As DNA, the CDR3 is TGCAGCGCCACCGGGGGGGGAGCCTACGAGCAGTACTTC. It encodes CSATGGGAYEQYF.

This clone appeared a few times. J is TRBJ2-5 and V is TRBV7-8; 9 nucleotides agree with TRBD2. V was pared by 2 bases and J by 5 bases, with 6 bases of the junction left unmatched. The CDR3 sequence is 15 residues long. Germline values: CDR1 SGHVS, CDR2 FQNEAQ. In DNA form, the CDR3 reads TGTGCCAGCAGCTTACCCGCGGGAGGGATTGAGACCCAGTACTTC. Its translation: CASSLPAGGIETQYF.

The rearrangement links TRBV18 to TRBJ1-2, with a possible D match to TRBD1 (5 bases). V was cut by 1 base and J by 8 bases, with 20 bases left in between. Germline CDR1 KGHSH, CDR2 LQKENI. The CDR3 length is 16 residues. Here the CDR3 reads CASSPLGGGYRGGYTF. CDR3 nucleotide sequence: TGTGCCAGCTCACCACTAGGTGGCGGCTATCGGGGCGGCTACACCTTC.

V is TRBV5-1 and J is TRBJ2-1, with D hard to call. Trimming removed 0 bases from V and 7 bases from J, with 11 bases in between. Germline V gene lookup returns CDR1 SGHRS and CDR2 YFSETQ. This CDR3 region has 14 residues. CDR3 bases: TGCGCCAGCAGCTTGGTGGACGTTAGAAATGAGCAGTTCTTC. This gives the protein CASSLVDVRNEQFF.

The rearrangement joins TRBV7-2 to TRBJ2-7, with TRBD2 matching over 8 bases. Germline trimming cut 5 bases from V and 6 bases from J; bases unmatched to any gene: 15. This CDR3 contains 16 residues. Germline lookup yields CDR1 SGHTA and CDR2 FQGNSA. CDR3 nucleotide sequence: TGTGCCAGCAGCCCTCGAGATCCCGGGACTAGAGGCGAGCAGTACTTC. Translating it yields CASSPRDPGTRGEQYF.

The CDR3 bases are TGTGCCAGCAGAGGAGACGGACAGGTCGCTTTCTTT. Translation gives CASRGDGQVAFF. V and J are TRBV2 and TRBJ1-1, with 7 bases lining up with TRBD1. After removal of 6 bases from V and 11 bases from J, the junction contained 9 bases not matched to a gene. This CDR3 comprises 12 residues. Per germline, CDR1 SNHLY and CDR2 FYNNEI.

The rearrangement uses TRBV9 and TRBJ2-1; 11 nucleotides line up with TRBD2. CDR1 is SGDLS, CDR2 YYNGEE, per germline. This CDR3 has 15 residues. J lost 8 bases, V lost 0 bases, and 4 bases had no gene match. CDR3 in amino acids: CASSVDSGRVDEQFF. For the CDR3, the DNA is TGTGCCAGCAGCGTAGATAGCGGGAGGGTCGATGAGCAGTTCTTC.

This chain joins TRBV19 and TRBJ1-5; a weak D match, TRBD1 (6 bases). CDR3 size: 15 residues. The V and J ends lost 5 bases and 7 bases respectively, with 18 bases between them. Germline values: CDR1 LNHDA, CDR2 SQIVND (reference sequence). CDR3 sequence: CASSQTRGEFQPQHF. The CDR3 nucleotides are TGTGCCAGTAGTCAGACCAGGGGTGAGTTCCAGCCCCAGCATTTT.

The chain has TRBV11-3 and TRBJ2-2; D gene unclear. V lost 4 bases and J 6 bases, leaving 15 bases between the germline ends. Germline loops: CDR1 SGHNT, CDR2 YENEEA. The CDR3 loop spans 15 amino acids. The CDR3 bases are TGTGCCAGCAGCTCCTCCCCCGGAGCCCCCGGGGAGCTGTTTTTT. It translates to CASSSSPGAPGELFF.

The chain joins TRBV27 to TRBJ2-7, with 9 bases identical to TRBD1. V dropped 5 bases and J dropped 0; count of bases not matched to a gene: 5. The germline gives CDR1 MNHEY, CDR2 SMNVEV (reference sequence). The CDR3 runs 15 residues. DNA of the CDR3: TGTGCCAGCAGTGGGTGGGGACAGGGCTCCTACGAGCAGTACTTC. Translation: CASSGWGQGSYEQYF.